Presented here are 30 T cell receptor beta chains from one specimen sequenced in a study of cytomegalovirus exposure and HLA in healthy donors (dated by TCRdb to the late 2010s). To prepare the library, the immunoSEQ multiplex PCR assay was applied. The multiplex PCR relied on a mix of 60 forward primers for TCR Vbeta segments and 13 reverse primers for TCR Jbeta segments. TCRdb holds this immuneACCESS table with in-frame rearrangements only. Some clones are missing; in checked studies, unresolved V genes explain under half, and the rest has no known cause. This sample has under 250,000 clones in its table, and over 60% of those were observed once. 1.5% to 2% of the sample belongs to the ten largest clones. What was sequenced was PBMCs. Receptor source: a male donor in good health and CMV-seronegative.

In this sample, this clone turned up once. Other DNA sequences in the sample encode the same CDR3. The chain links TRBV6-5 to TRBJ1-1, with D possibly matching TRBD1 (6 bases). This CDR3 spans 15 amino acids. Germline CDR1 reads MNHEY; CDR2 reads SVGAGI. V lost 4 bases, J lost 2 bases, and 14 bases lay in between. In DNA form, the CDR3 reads TGTGCCAGCAGTTCTCAGGACAGATATAACACTGAAGCTTTCTTT. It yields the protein CASSSQDRYNTEAFF.

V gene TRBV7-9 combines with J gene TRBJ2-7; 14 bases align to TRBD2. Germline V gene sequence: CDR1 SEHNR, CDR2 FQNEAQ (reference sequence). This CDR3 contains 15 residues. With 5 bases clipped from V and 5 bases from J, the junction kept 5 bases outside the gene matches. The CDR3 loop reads CASSPGLAGEHEQYF. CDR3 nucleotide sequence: TGTGCCAGCAGCCCGGGACTAGCGGGAGAACACGAGCAGTACTTC.

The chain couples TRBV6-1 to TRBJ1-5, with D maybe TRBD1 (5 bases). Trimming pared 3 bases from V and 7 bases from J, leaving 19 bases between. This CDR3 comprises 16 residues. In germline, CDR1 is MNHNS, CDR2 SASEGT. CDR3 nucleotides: TGTGCCAGCAGTGATCAACCCGTGGGGCTAGACCAGCCCCAGCATTTT. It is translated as CASSDQPVGLDQPQHF.

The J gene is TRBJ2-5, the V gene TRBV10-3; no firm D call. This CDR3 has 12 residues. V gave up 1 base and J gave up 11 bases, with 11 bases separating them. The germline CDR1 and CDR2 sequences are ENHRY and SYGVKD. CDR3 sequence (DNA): TGTGCCATCAGTGAGTACGCATTTGAGCAGTACTTC. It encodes CAISEYAFEQYF.

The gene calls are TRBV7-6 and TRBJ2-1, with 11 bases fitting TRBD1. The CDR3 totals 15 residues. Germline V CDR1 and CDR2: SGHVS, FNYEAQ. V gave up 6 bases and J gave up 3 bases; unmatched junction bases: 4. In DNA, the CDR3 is TGTGCCAGCAGAGGACAGGGGGCCTTCTACAATGAGCAGTTCTTC. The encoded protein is CASRGQGAFYNEQFF.

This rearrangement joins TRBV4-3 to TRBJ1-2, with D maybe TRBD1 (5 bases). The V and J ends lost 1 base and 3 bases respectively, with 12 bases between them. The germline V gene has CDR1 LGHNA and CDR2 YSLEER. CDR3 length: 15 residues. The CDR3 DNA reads TGCGCCAGCAGCCAAGGGCAGGGAAGGGACTATGGCTACACCTTC. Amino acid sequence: CASSQGQGRDYGYTF.

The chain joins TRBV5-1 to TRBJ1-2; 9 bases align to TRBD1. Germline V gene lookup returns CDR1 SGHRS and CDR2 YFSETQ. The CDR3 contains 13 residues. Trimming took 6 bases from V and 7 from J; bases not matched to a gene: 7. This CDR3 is CASTLQGAGGYTF. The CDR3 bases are TGCGCCAGCACCCTACAGGGGGCGGGTGGCTACACCTTC.

CDR3 nucleotides: TGTGCCAGCAGCCCCAAGGGGGCCTACGAGCAGTACTTC. Translated, it gives CASSPKGAYEQYF. J is TRBJ2-7 and V is TRBV7-9, with TRBD1 as a possible D gene (6 bases). In germline, CDR1 is SEHNR, CDR2 FQNEAQ (reference sequence). Trimming removed 5 bases at V and 2 bases at J, with 10 bases between. The CDR3 consists of 13 residues.

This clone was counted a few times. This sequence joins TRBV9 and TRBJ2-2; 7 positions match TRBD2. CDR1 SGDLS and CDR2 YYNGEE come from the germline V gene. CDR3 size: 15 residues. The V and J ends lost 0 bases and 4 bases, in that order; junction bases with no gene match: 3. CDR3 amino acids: CASSVGGGPTGELFF. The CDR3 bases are TGTGCCAGCAGCGTAGGGGGAGGGCCCACCGGGGAGCTGTTTTTT.

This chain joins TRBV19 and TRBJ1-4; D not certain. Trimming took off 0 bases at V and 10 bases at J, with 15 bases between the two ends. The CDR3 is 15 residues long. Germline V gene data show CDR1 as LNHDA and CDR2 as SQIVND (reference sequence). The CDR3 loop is CASSIDEGLRGKLFF. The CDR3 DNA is TGTGCCAGTAGTATAGATGAAGGACTGCGGGGAAAACTGTTTTTT.

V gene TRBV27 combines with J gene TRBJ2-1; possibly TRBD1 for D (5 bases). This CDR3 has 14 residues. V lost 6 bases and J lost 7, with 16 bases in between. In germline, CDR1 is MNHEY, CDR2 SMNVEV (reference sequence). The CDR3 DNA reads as TGTGCCAGCAGAGAGGTCAGGGAACAAAATGAGCAGTTCTTC. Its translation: CASREVREQNEQFF.

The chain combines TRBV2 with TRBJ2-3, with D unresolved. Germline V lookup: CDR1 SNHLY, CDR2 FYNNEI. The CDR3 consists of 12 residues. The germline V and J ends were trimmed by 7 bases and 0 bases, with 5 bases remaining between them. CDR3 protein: CASIYSTDTQYF. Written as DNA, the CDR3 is TGTGCCAGCATCTACAGCACAGATACGCAGTATTTT.

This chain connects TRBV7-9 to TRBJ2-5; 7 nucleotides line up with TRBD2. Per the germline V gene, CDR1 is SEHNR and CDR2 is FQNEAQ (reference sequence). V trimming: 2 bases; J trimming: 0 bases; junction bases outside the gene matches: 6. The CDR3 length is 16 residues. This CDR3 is CASSLRASGNQETQYF. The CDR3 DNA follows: TGTGCCAGCAGCTTAAGGGCTAGCGGAAACCAAGAGACCCAGTACTTC. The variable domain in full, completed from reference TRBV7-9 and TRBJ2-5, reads DTGVSQNPRHKITKRGQNVTFRCDPISEHNRLYWYRQTLGQGPEFLTYFQNEAQLEKSRLLSDRFSAERPKGSFSTLEIQRTEQGDSAMYLCASSLRASGNQETQYFGPGTRLLVL.

The CDR3 DNA is TGTGCCAGCAGTTCCCAAGGAGCGGCCGACACAGATACGCAGTATTTT. Translated, it gives CASSSQGAADTDTQYF. The V call is TRBV28, the J call TRBJ2-3; possibly TRBD2 for D (5 bases). Trimming shortened V by 4 bases and J by 2 bases, and 16 bases separated the two germline ends. Per the germline V gene, CDR1 is MDHEN and CDR2 is SYDVKM. CDR3 length: 16 amino acids.

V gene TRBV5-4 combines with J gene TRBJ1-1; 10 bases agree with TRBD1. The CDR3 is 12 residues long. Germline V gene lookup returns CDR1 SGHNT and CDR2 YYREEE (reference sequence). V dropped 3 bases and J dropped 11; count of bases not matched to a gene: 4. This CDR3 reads CASSWDRGEAFF. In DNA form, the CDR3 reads TGTGCCAGCAGCTGGGACAGGGGAGAGGCTTTCTTT.

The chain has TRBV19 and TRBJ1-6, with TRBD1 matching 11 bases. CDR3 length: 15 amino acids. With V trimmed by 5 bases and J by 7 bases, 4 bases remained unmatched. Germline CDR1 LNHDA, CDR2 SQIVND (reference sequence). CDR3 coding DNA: TGTGCCAGTAGTGAGAGGGACAGGGGGAATTCACCCCTCCACTTT. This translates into CASSERDRGNSPLHF.

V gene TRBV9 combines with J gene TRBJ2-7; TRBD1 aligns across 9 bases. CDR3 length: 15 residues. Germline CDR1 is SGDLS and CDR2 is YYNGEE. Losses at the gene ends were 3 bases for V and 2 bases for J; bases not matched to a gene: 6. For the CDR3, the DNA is TGTGCCAGCAGCGCCGGGACAGGGACAACCTACGAGCAGTACTTC. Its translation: CASSAGTGTTYEQYF.

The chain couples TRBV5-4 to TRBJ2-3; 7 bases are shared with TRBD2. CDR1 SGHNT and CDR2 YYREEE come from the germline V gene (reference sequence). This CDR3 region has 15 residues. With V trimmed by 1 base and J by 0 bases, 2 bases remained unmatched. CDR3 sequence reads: CASSLRRGSTDTQYF. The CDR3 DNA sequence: TGTGCCAGCAGCTTGCGGCGGGGGAGCACAGATACGCAGTATTTT.

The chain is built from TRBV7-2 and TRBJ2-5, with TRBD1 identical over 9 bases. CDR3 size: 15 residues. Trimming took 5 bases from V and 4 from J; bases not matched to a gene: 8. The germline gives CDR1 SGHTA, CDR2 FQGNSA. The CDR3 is CASSPRQGVGETQYF. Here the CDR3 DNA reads TGTGCCAGCAGCCCTCGACAGGGGGTAGGAGAGACCCAGTACTTC.

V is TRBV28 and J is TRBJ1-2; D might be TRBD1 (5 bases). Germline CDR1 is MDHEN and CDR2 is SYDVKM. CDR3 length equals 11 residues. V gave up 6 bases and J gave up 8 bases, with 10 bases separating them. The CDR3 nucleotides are TGTGCCAGCAGCCGGGGACTCGGCTACACCTTC. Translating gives CASSRGLGYTF.

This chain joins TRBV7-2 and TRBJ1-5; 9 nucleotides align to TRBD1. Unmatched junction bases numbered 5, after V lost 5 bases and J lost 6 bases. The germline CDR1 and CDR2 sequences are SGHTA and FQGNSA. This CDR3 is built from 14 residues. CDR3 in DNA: TGTGCCAGCAGCCACGACAGGGGGGGTCAGCCCCAGCATTTT. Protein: CASSHDRGGQPQHF.

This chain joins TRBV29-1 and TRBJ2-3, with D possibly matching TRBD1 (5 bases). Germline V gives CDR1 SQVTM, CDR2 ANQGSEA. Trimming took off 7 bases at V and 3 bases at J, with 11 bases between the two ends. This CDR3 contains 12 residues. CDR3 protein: CSAAGQTDTQYF. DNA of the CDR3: TGCAGCGCGGCCGGACAAACAGATACGCAGTATTTT.

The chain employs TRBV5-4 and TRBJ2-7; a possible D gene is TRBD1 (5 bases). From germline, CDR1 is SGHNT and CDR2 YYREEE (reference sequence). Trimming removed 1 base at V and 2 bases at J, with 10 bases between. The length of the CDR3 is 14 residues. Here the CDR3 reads CASSLWGDAYEQYF. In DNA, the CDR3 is TGTGCCAGCAGCTTGTGGGGCGATGCCTACGAGCAGTACTTC.

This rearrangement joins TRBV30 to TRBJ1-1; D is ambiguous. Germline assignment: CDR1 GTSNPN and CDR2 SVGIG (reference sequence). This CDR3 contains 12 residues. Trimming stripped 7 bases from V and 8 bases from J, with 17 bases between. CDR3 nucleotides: TGTGCCTCTAACGGGGAGGAGGCAGAAGCTTTCTTT. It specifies CASNGEEAEAFF. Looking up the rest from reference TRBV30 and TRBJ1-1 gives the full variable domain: SQTIHQWPATLVQPVGSPLSLECTVEGTSNPNLYWYRQAAGRGLQLLFYSVGIGQISSEVPQNLSASRPQDRQFILSSKKLLLSDSGFYLCASNGEEAEAFFGQGTRLTVV.

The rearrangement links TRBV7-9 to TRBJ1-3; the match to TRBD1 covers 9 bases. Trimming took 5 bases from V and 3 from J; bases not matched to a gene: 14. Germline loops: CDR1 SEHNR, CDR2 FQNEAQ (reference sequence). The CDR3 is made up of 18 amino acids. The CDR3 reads CASSPGQGLFMRGNTIYF. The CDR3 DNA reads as TGTGCCAGCAGCCCCGGACAGGGGCTATTTATGCGTGGAAACACCATATATTTT. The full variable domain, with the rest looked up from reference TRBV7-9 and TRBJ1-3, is DTGVSQNPRHKITKRGQNVTFRCDPISEHNRLYWYRQTLGQGPEFLTYFQNEAQLEKSRLLSDRFSAERPKGSFSTLEIQRTEQGDSAMYLCASSPGQGLFMRGNTIYFGEGSWLTVV.

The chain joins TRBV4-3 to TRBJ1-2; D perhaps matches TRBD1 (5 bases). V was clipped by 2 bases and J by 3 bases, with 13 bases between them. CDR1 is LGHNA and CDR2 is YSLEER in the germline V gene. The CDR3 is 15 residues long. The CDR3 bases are TGCGCCAGCAGCCAATTACTAGGGGAGGACTATGGCTACACCTTC. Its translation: CASSQLLGEDYGYTF.

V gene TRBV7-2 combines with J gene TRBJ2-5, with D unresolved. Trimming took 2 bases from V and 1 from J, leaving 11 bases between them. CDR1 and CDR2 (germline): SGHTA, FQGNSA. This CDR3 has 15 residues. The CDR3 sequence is CASSLLVASQETQYF. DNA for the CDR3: TGTGCCAGCAGCTTATTGGTGGCTTCCCAAGAGACCCAGTACTTC.

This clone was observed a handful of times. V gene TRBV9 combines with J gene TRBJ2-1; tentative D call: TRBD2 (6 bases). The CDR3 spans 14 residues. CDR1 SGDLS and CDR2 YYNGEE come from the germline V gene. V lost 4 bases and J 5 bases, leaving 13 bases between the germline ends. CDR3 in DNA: TGTGCCAGCAGCTGGAGGGACTGGAACAATGAGCAGTTCTTC. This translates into CASSWRDWNNEQFF.

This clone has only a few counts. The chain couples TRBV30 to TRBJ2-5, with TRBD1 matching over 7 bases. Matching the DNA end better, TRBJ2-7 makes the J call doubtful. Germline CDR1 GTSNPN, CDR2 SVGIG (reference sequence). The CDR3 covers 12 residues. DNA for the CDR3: TGTGCCTCCCACAGGGGTATGGACGAGCAGTACTTC. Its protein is CASHRGMDEQYF.

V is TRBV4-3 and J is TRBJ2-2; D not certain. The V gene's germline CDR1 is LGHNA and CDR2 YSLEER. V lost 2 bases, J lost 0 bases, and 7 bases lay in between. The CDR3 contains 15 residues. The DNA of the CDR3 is TGCGCCAGCAGCCAACAAGCGTCGAACACCGGGGAGCTGTTTTTT. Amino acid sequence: CASSQQASNTGELFF.